Sequencing of this T cell receptor (beta chain) was carried out in a study of CDR3 diversity in severe acne. TCRdb independently ran MiXCR on the PCR reads; one entry per CDR3 protein. The repertoire has approximately 84,000 distinct CDR3 sequences, about 54% of them found once; the top ten carry around 15%. Trimming cost V 5 bases and J 5 bases; bases outside gene matches: 4. The CDR3 runs to 14 residues. CDR1 and CDR2 (germline): SGHAT, FQNNGV. The sequencing input was blood. The receptor's source is a male donor in good health, without acne. This chain connects TRBV11-2 to TRBJ2-2; 8 nucleotides match TRBD1. The DNA of the CDR3 is TGTGCCAGCAGCCTATGGACAGGGACCGGGGAGCTGTTTTTT. Translated, it gives CASSLWTGTGELFF.